The 22 T cell receptor beta chains below all came from one sample that was sequenced in a study of blood T cell repertoires in COVID-19. Only in-frame clones appear in the TCRdb table, and some are missing; sequencing was by immunoSEQ multiplex PCR. This table holds under 300,000 clones, around nine tenths found once. Sequences were obtained from PBMCs or T cells enriched from blood (not recorded which). The receptors were gathered from a young woman who had recovered from COVID-19.

This chain uses TRBV5-4 with TRBJ1-1; 7 bases line up with TRBD1. In germline, CDR1 is SGHNT, CDR2 YYREEE (reference sequence). This CDR3 is built from 13 residues. V lost 5 bases, J lost 1 base, and 2 bases stayed unmatched. The CDR3 nucleotides are TGTGCCAGCAGGGGGACAGAGAACACTGAAGCTTTCTTT. This codes for CASRGTENTEAFF.

The V gene is TRBV6-5, the J gene TRBJ2-5; D gene ambiguous. Germline loops: CDR1 MNHEY, CDR2 SVGAGI. V gave up 4 bases and J gave up 5 bases, with 5 bases separating them. This CDR3 contains 11 residues. CDR3 DNA: TGTGCCAGCAGTTTACGGGAGACCCAGTACTTC. Translating it yields CASSLRETQYF.

This sequence joins TRBV6-5 and TRBJ1-5; no clear D. V lost 5 bases, J lost 0 bases, and 11 bases lay in between. CDR1 is MNHEY, CDR2 SVGAGI, per germline. The CDR3 contains 15 residues. This CDR3 reads CASSRTHYSNQPQHF. The CDR3 DNA reads as TGTGCCAGCAGTAGGACTCATTATAGCAATCAGCCCCAGCATTTT.

The rearrangement joins TRBV7-3 to TRBJ2-3; no reliable D call. The length of the CDR3 is 15 residues. Germline CDR1 reads SGHTA; CDR2 reads FQGTGA. Trimming cost V 0 bases and J 4 bases, with 11 bases left between them. DNA of the CDR3: TGTGCCAGCAGCTTAACGCGAACGACTGCAGATACGCAGTATTTT. This encodes CASSLTRTTADTQYF.

CDR3: CASSFEGGESETQYF. In nucleotides, the CDR3 is TGTGCCAGCAGCTTTGAAGGGGGCGAGTCGGAGACCCAGTACTTC. The chain recombines TRBV11-3 with TRBJ2-5; 7 bases are shared with TRBD1. Germline-derived CDR1 and CDR2 are SGHNT and YENEEA. The ends lost 3 bases at V and 5 bases at J; junction bases unmatched: 9. CDR3 length: 15 residues.

The chain has TRBV10-3 and TRBJ1-3; TRBD1 might be the D (6 bases). CDR3 length: 15 amino acids. V was shortened by 6 bases and J by 0 bases, with 12 bases between the two germline ends. From germline, CDR1 is ENHRY and CDR2 SYGVKD. CDR3 loop: CAIRPDRSSGNTIYF. The CDR3 coding sequence is TGTGCCATCAGGCCCGACAGGAGCTCTGGAAACACCATATATTTT.

The chain links TRBV5-6 to TRBJ1-6; maybe TRBD1 (5 bases). CDR3 size: 14 residues. Germline V gene data show CDR1 as SGHDT and CDR2 as YYEEEE. V gave up 7 bases and J gave up 6 bases, with 14 bases separating them. The CDR3 is CASRRQNFNSPLHF. The CDR3 bases are TGTGCCAGCCGCCGACAGAACTTTAATTCACCCCTCCACTTT.

The V gene is TRBV7-8, the J gene TRBJ2-1, with D possibly being TRBD2 (6 bases). CDR1 is SGHVS and CDR2 is FQNEAQ in the germline V gene. Trimming removed 6 bases from V and 5 bases from J, with 23 bases in between. This CDR3 contains 17 residues. The CDR3 DNA follows: TGTGCCAGCAGGGGATATGGGACTTCGCGGCCCGACAATGAGCAGTTCTTC. Protein product: CASRGYGTSRPDNEQFF.

The table lists this clone with a count of one. The V and J genes are TRBV18 and TRBJ2-2, with TRBD1 as a possible D gene (6 bases). The CDR3 runs 14 residues. Germline loops: CDR1 KGHSH, CDR2 LQKENI. Between the trimmed V and J ends, which lost 3 bases and 5 bases, there was a span of 10 bases. Written as DNA, the CDR3 is TGTGCCAGCTCACCGACCCAGGGGACCGGGGAGCTGTTTTTT. Protein sequence: CASSPTQGTGELFF.

The chain couples TRBV18 to TRBJ1-1; D is unclear. Germline CDR1 and CDR2: KGHSH and LQKENI. V shed 4 bases and J shed 0 bases, with 6 bases lying between them. CDR3 length: 13 residues. The CDR3 here is CASSQDLNTEAFF. CDR3 DNA: TGTGCCAGCTCACAAGACTTGAACACTGAAGCTTTCTTT.

CDR3: CASSYSFNQGTQYF. DNA of the CDR3: TGTGCCAGCAGTTACTCGTTCAATCAGGGGACCCAGTACTTC. The rearrangement uses TRBV6-2 or TRBV6-3 and TRBJ2-5, with TRBD1 as a possible D gene (5 bases). V dropped 0 bases and J dropped 7 bases, with 12 bases sitting between them. CDR3 length: 14 residues. Germline V gene data show CDR1 as MNHEY and CDR2 as SVGEGT.

The chain combines TRBV7-8 with TRBJ2-3; D remains ambiguous. The CDR3 runs 16 residues. Deletions cut 7 bases from V and 3 bases from J, with 20 bases between. Germline assignment: CDR1 SGHVS and CDR2 FQNEAQ. The CDR3 sequence: CASTPLEGAGTDTQYF. CDR3 in DNA: TGTGCCAGCACCCCGCTCGAAGGCGCAGGAACAGATACGCAGTATTTT.

The chain has TRBV28 and TRBJ2-3, with 11 bases that match TRBD2. Germline V CDR1 and CDR2: MDHEN, SYDVKM. With 5 bases clipped from V and 0 bases from J, the junction kept 4 bases outside the gene matches. This CDR3 spans 16 amino acids. The CDR3 nucleotides read TGTGCCAGCAGTGGCTGGACTAGCGGGAGCACAGATACGCAGTATTTT. The encoded protein is CASSGWTSGSTDTQYF.

The J gene is TRBJ1-2, the V gene TRBV9; tentative D call: TRBD1 (6 bases). The CDR3 has 16 residues. The V gene's germline CDR1 is SGDLS and CDR2 YYNGEE. The V and J ends lost 0 bases and 0 bases respectively, with 12 bases between them. CDR3 DNA: TGTGCCAGCAGCGTAGCAGCTGGGGGCTCTAACTATGGCTACACCTTC. This translates into CASSVAAGGSNYGYTF.

The chain recombines TRBV19 with TRBJ1-2; D uncertain. This CDR3 is built from 11 residues. Trimming removed 6 bases at V and 2 bases at J, with 4 bases between. Germline CDR1 is LNHDA and CDR2 is SQIVND (reference sequence). This CDR3 is CASRLNYGYTF. CDR3 bases: TGTGCCAGTAGGCTAAACTATGGCTACACCTTC.

This chain connects TRBV7-9 to TRBJ1-2; no definite D call. CDR1 is SEHNR and CDR2 is FQNEAQ in the germline V gene (reference sequence). The CDR3 loop spans 17 amino acids. V was pared by 2 bases and J by 8 bases, with 24 bases between. The DNA of the CDR3 is TGTGCCAGCAGCTTAAGGTTTTCTGAGGCCCCGGGTGGCGGCTACACCTTC. As protein: CASSLRFSEAPGGGYTF.

V gene TRBV18 combines with J gene TRBJ2-2; the D gene is possibly TRBD2 (6 bases). V lost 3 bases to trimming and J lost 2 bases, with 13 bases between them. CDR1 is KGHSH, CDR2 LQKENI, per germline. The CDR3 has 16 amino acids. The CDR3 here is CASSPKTRSNTGELFF. The CDR3 nucleotides read TGTGCCAGCTCACCGAAGACTAGGAGTAACACCGGGGAGCTGTTTTTT.

V and J are TRBV27 and TRBJ1-5; 8 nucleotides agree with TRBD1. CDR1 and CDR2 from the germline V gene are MNHEY and SMNVEV (reference sequence). The CDR3 is made up of 14 amino acids. Trimming cost V 6 bases and J 5 bases; bases outside gene matches: 6. The CDR3 bases are TGTGCCAGCAGCAGGACAGGGAAGGATCAGCCCCAGCATTTT. It translates to CASSRTGKDQPQHF.

This chain links TRBV5-4 with TRBJ2-1; 10 bases map to TRBD1. J lost 3 bases, V lost 5 bases, and 5 bases had no gene match. Germline CDR1 and CDR2: SGHNT and YYREEE (reference sequence). The CDR3 has 15 residues. The CDR3, as DNA: TGTGCCAGCAGGATGGACAGGGGGAACTACAATGAGCAGTTCTTC. Protein product: CASRMDRGNYNEQFF.

The chain employs TRBV5-4 and TRBJ1-1; TRBD1 aligns across 12 bases. Germline CDR1 is SGHNT and CDR2 is YYREEE (reference sequence). The V segment lost 5 bases and the J segment 1 base; nucleotides outside the gene matches: 9. This CDR3 region has 17 residues. CDR3 nucleotides: TGTGCCAGCAGTTTCACCGGGACAGGGGGCTGGAACACTGAAGCTTTCTTT. Its protein is CASSFTGTGGWNTEAFF.

The rearrangement uses TRBV10-3 and TRBJ1-3; 7 bases fit TRBD1. Trimming took 6 bases from V and 1 from J; bases not matched to a gene: 6. This CDR3 is built from 15 residues. Germline loops: CDR1 ENHRY, CDR2 SYGVKD. As DNA, the CDR3 is TGTGCCATCAGAGATTTGACAGGGTCTGGAAACACCATATATTTT. This codes for CAIRDLTGSGNTIYF.

J is TRBJ2-6 and V is TRBV4-1; 9 nucleotides agree with TRBD1. The CDR3 has 19 residues. In germline, CDR1 is MGHRA, CDR2 YSYEKL. V shed 5 bases, J shed 6 bases, and the junction held 17 bases outside the gene matches. The CDR3 spells CASSVRTGDTLLSANVLTF. In DNA, the CDR3 is TGCGCCAGCAGCGTCCGGACAGGGGATACCCTCCTTTCGGCCAACGTCCTGACTTTC.